The following is a T cell receptor beta chain sequence with its context. V was pared by 1 base and J by 3 bases, with 15 bases between. From germline, CDR1 is SGHAT and CDR2 FQNNGV. The CDR3 runs to 16 residues. The data were obtained in a study of blood T cell repertoires in COVID-19. Per the study methods: Cell counts per sample came from amplifying reference gene primers. Profiling relied on immunoSEQ multiplex PCR, and the TCRdb table lists in-frame clones only, not all of them. D and trimming come from the DNA, and the V and J calls and clone size come from that table. Among approximately 100,000 clones listed, roughly 92% were seen once.

This sequence originates from a man aged 65 to 85 with acute or convalescent COVID-19. Sequencing was done on a sample of peripheral blood. V gene TRBV11-2 combines with J gene TRBJ1-1; tentatively, D is TRBD1 (6 bases). The CDR3 region is CASSLVGDIGDTEAFF. The DNA for the CDR3 is TGTGCCAGCAGCTTAGTTGGGGACATCGGAGACACTGAAGCTTTCTTT.